A selection of T cell receptor beta chains follows, all from one sample in a study of cytomegalovirus exposure and HLA in healthy donors. Only in-frame clones appear in the TCRdb table, and some are missing; sequencing was by immunoSEQ multiplex PCR. The sample contains some 120,000 clones, about 74% of which appear only once. Sequenced: PBMCs. These TCRs come from a woman aged 45 to 65 in good health and CMV-seropositive. Both conserved end residues are trimmed from each CDR3.

j_gene: TRBJ2-2; v_gene: TRBV5-1; CDR3aa: ASSPARGRNTGELF
j_gene: TRBJ1-2; v_gene: TRBV27; CDR3aa: ASRLFQGGGYT
j_gene: TRBJ2-2; v_gene: TRBV6-6; CDR3aa: ASSWGQNTGELF
j_gene: TRBJ2-5; v_gene: TRBV7-2; CDR3aa: ASSRVSETQY
j_gene: TRBJ2-2; v_gene: TRBV23-1; CDR3aa: ASSQPTGTGELF
j_gene: TRBJ2-1; v_gene: TRBV2; CDR3aa: ASRGLAGYNEQF
j_gene: TRBJ2-7; v_gene: TRBV21-1; CDR3aa: ASSKGETSSYEQY
j_gene: TRBJ1-2; v_gene: TRBV6-5; CDR3aa: ASSRRTRNYGYT
j_gene: TRBJ1-5; v_gene: TRBV16; CDR3aa: ASSQRDSSNQPQH
j_gene: TRBJ1-2; v_gene: TRBV5-1; CDR3aa: ASSLEGLAYGYT
j_gene: TRBJ1-2; v_gene: TRBV6-1; CDR3aa: ASSEAHPGTLGYT
j_gene: TRBJ2-5; v_gene: TRBV5-4; CDR3aa: ASRLAGGLQETQY
j_gene: TRBJ1-2; v_gene: TRBV6-5; CDR3aa: ASNSPLGYGYP
j_gene: TRBJ2-7; v_gene: TRBV5-6; CDR3aa: ASSTRLGGASEQY
j_gene: TRBJ1-1; v_gene: TRBV2; CDR3aa: ASSSEGGDTEAF
j_gene: TRBJ2-7; v_gene: TRBV4-2; CDR3aa: ASSVSYGSYEQY
j_gene: TRBJ1-2; v_gene: TRBV21-1; CDR3aa: ASSKPQGGGGPYGYP
j_gene: TRBJ2-1; v_gene: TRBV29-1; CDR3aa: SVGGYNEQF
j_gene: TRBJ1-1; v_gene: TRBV18; CDR3aa: ASSVWLENTEAF
j_gene: TRBJ1-2; v_gene: TRBV27; CDR3aa: ASRRPAGGYT
j_gene: TRBJ2-5; v_gene: TRBV25-1; CDR3aa: ASKSRQGETQY
j_gene: TRBJ1-1; v_gene: TRBV6-6; CDR3aa: ASSWDGANTEAF
j_gene: TRBJ1-1; v_gene: TRBV6-1; CDR3aa: ASSAVGGAEAF
j_gene: TRBJ2-7; v_gene: TRBV7-2; CDR3aa: ASSPTGQSSYEQY
j_gene: TRBJ2-1; v_gene: TRBV11-3; CDR3aa: ASSPPAGRGDNEQF
j_gene: TRBJ2-7; v_gene: TRBV5-6; CDR3aa: ASSLYGQGDHEQY
j_gene: TRBJ1-5; v_gene: TRBV2; CDR3aa: ASGETGRVH
j_gene: TRBJ1-6; v_gene: TRBV7-2; CDR3aa: ASSVARRYNSPLH
j_gene: TRBJ2-1; v_gene: TRBV9; CDR3aa: ASSGRTGEGNEQF
j_gene: TRBJ1-5; v_gene: TRBV5-4; CDR3aa: ASSFGGFNQPQH
j_gene: TRBJ2-1; v_gene: TRBV18; CDR3aa: ASSGAGSSYNEQF
j_gene: TRBJ1-1; v_gene: TRBV6-1; CDR3aa: ASSVRRGTEAF
j_gene: TRBJ1-1; v_gene: TRBV6-6; CDR3aa: ASRDGYTEAF
j_gene: TRBJ2-3; v_gene: TRBV7-2; CDR3aa: ASSLAQGGFSTDTQY
j_gene: TRBJ1-3; v_gene: TRBV18; CDR3aa: ASSPMNGQGTGNTIY
j_gene: TRBJ2-4; v_gene: TRBV11-2; CDR3aa: ASSPLGPLAKNIQY
j_gene: TRBJ2-5; v_gene: TRBV9; CDR3aa: ASSVAGDETQY
j_gene: TRBJ2-1; v_gene: TRBV30; CDR3aa: AWSMGGSPAFDNEQF
j_gene: TRBJ2-2; v_gene: TRBV2; CDR3aa: ASKLLAGGSTGELF
j_gene: TRBJ2-5; v_gene: TRBV13; CDR3aa: ASSLFSTGGIQETQY
j_gene: TRBJ2-2; v_gene: TRBV2; CDR3aa: ASRSGGARDPELF
j_gene: TRBJ1-5; v_gene: TRBV10-3; CDR3aa: AISEITGIQPQH
j_gene: TRBJ2-1; v_gene: TRBV12-5; CDR3aa: ASGPWRGDDEQF
j_gene: TRBJ1-2; v_gene: TRBV5-4; CDR3aa: ASHSKAYYGYT
j_gene: TRBJ2-2; v_gene: TRBV5-4; CDR3aa: ASSMIAGADTGELF
j_gene: TRBJ1-2; v_gene: TRBV30; CDR3aa: AWSVILQGVT
j_gene: TRBJ2-5; v_gene: TRBV5-5; CDR3aa: ASSPGLAGRPETQY
j_gene: TRBJ2-4; v_gene: TRBV5-8; CDR3aa: ASPAGSDKNIQY
j_gene: TRBJ1-5; v_gene: TRBV2; CDR3aa: ASRAGGRGFNQPQH
j_gene: TRBJ2-3; v_gene: TRBV2; CDR3aa: AGRTGSSTDTQY
j_gene: TRBJ1-2; v_gene: TRBV30; CDR3aa: AWAGTGTLGGGYT
j_gene: TRBJ2-2; v_gene: TRBV6-6; CDR3aa: ASNQRGINTGELF